This T cell receptor (beta chain) was retrieved from a study of T cell responses to AZD1222 COVID-19 vaccine. Points from the study as a whole: Reportedly, nearly half the spike-specific TCRs target unmutated variant regions. Donors were largely white British and mainly female; clonal diversity was possibly underestimated. Following two doses of AZD1222, Spike-specific TCR breadth and depth rose. Samples come after the peak T cell response, not at day 14.

Germline CDR1 MNHNS, CDR2 SASEGT. The CDR3 covers 16 residues. After removal of 3 bases from V and 9 bases from J, the junction contained 12 bases not matched to a gene. As for this clone: Its antigen remains unknown.

Some clones are missing from TCRdb's copy, which holds only in-frame ones; the method was immunoSEQ multiplex PCR. The sample includes 150,000 to 200,000 clones, approximately 91% seen only once; the top ten take 1.6%. The TCR comes from an adult in good health. The V call is TRBV6-1, the J call TRBJ2-2, with 8 bases identical to TRBD1. The sample in question was peripheral blood, obtained on day 0 of AZD1222 vaccination. CDR3 sequence: CASSDWDRLAARELFF. The CDR3 coding sequence is TGTGCCAGCAGTGACTGGGACAGGCTCGCTGCCCGGGAGCTGTTTTTT.